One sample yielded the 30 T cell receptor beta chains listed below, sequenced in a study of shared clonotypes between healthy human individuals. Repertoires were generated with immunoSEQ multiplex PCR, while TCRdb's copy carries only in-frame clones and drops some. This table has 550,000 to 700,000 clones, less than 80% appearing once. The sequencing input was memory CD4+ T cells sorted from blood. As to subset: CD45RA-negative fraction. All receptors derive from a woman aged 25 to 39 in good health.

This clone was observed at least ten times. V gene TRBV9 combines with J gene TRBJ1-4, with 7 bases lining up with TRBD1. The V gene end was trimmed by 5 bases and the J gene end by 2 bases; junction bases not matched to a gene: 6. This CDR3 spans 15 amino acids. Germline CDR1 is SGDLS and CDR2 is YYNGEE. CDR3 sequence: CASRTGIETNEKLFF. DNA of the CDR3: TGTGCCAGCAGGACAGGGATCGAGACTAATGAAAAACTGTTTTTT.

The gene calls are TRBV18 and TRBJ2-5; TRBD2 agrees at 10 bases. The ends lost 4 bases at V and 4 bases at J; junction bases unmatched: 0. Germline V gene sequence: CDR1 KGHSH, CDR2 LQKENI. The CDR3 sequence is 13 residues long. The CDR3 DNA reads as TGTGCCAGCTCACTAGCGGGAGGAGAGACCCAGTACTTC. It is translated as CASSLAGGETQYF.

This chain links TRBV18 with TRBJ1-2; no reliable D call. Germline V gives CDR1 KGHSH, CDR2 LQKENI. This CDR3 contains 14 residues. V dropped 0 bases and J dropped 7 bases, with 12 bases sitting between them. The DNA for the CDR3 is TGTGCCAGCTCACCACCATCGGTCTCGGGTGGCTACACCTTC. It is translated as CASSPPSVSGGYTF.

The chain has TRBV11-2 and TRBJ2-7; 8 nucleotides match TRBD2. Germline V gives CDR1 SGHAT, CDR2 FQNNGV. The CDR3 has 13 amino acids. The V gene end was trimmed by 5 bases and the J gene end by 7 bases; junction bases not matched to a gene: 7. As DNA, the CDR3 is TGTGCCAGCAGCCCACTAGCGGTTCGAGAGCAGTACTTC. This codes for CASSPLAVREQYF.

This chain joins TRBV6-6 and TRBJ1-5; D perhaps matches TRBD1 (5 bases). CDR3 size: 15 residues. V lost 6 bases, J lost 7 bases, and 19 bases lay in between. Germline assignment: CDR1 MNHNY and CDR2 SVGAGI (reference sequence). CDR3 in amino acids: CASSPGRGGGQPQHF. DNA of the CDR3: TGTGCCAGCAGCCCTGGACGGGGTGGGGGACAGCCCCAGCATTTT.

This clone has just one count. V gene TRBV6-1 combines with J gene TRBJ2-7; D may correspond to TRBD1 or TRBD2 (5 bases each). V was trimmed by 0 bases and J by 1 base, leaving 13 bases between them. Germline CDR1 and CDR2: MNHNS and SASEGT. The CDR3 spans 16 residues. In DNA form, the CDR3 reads TGTGCCAGCAGTGAAGCGGGGCGGGCCTGGTCCTACGAGCAGTACTTC. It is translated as CASSEAGRAWSYEQYF.

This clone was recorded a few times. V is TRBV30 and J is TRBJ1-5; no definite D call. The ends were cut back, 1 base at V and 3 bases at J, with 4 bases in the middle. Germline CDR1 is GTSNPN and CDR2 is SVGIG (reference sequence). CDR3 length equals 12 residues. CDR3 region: CAWSAYNQPQHF. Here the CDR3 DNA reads TGTGCCTGGAGTGCGTACAATCAGCCCCAGCATTTT.

The CDR3 loop is CASSQVPPDRVPGELFF. The DNA of the CDR3 is TGCGCCAGCAGCCAAGTTCCCCCCGACAGGGTACCCGGGGAGCTGTTTTTT. The chain recombines TRBV4-1 with TRBJ2-2; 7 bases match TRBD1. The CDR3 has 17 residues. Germline assignment: CDR1 MGHRA and CDR2 YSYEKL. V gave up 1 base and J gave up 6 bases; unmatched junction bases: 11.

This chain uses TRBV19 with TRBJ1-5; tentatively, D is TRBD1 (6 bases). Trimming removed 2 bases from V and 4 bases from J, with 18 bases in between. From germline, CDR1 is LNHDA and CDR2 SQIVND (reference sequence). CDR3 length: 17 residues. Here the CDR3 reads CASSIPRRQVPNQPQHF. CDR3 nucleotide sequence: TGTGCCAGTAGTATACCCCGCCGACAGGTACCTAATCAGCCCCAGCATTTT.

Here the CDR3 reads CASSPWREGFEQYF. As DNA, the CDR3 is TGTGCCAGCTCACCGTGGCGGGAGGGATTCGAGCAGTACTTC. V is TRBV18 and J is TRBJ2-7; 9 bases agree with TRBD2. CDR3 length equals 14 residues. V dropped 3 bases and J dropped 6; count of bases not matched to a gene: 6. CDR1 is KGHSH, CDR2 LQKENI, per germline.

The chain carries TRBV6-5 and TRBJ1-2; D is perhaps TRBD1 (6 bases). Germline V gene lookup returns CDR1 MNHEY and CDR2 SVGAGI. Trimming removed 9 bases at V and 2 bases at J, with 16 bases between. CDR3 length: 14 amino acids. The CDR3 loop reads CASLSFGGNYGYTF. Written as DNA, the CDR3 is TGTGCCAGTCTGAGTTTTGGGGGCAACTATGGCTACACCTTC.

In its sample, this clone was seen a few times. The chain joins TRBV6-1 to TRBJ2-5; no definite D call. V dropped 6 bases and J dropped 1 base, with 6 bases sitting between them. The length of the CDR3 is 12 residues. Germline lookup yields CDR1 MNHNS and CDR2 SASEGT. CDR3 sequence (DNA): TGTGCCAGCAGGAGGAGCCAAGAGACCCAGTACTTC. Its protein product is CASRRSQETQYF.

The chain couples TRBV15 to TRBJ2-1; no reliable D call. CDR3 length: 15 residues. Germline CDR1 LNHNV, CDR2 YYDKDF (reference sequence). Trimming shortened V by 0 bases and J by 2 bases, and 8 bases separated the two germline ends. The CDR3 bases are TGTGCCACCAGCAGAGATAGTATGGCCTACAATGAGCAGTTCTTC. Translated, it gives CATSRDSMAYNEQFF. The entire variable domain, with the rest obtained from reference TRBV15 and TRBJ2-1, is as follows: DAMVIQNPRYQVTQFGKPVTLSCSQTLNHNVMYWYQQKSSQAPKLLFHYYDKDFNNEADTPDNFQSRRPNTSFCFLDIRSPGLGDTAMYLCATSRDSMAYNEQFFGPGTRLTVL.

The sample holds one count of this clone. The CDR3, as DNA: TGTGCCAGCAGCTTAAATGCGGGAATCGATGAGCAGTTCTTC. Its protein is CASSLNAGIDEQFF. The V and J genes are TRBV7-3 and TRBJ2-1; TRBD2 is a possible D gene (6 bases). The germline gives CDR1 SGHTA, CDR2 FQGTGA. The CDR3 loop spans 14 amino acids. Trimming shortened V by 1 base and J by 8 bases, and 12 bases separated the two germline ends.

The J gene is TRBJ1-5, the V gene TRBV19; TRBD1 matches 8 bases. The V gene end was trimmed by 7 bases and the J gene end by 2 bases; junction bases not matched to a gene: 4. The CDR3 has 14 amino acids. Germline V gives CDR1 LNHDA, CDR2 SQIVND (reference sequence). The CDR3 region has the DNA TGTGCCAGTACACCGACAGGGGGCAATCAGCCCCAGCATTTT. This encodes CASTPTGGNQPQHF. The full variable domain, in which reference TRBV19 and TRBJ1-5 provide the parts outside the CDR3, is DGGITQSPKYLFRKEGQNVTLSCEQNLNHDAMYWYRQDPGQGLRLIYYSQIVNDFQKGDIAEGYSVSREKKESFPLTVTSAQKNPTAFYLCASTPTGGNQPQHFGDGTRLSIL.

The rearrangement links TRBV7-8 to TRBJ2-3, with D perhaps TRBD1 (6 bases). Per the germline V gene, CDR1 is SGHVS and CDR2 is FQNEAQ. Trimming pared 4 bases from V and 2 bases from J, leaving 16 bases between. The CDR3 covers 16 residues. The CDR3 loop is CASSSSGTWDTDTQYF. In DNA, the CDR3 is TGTGCCAGCAGCTCCTCCGGGACATGGGACACAGATACGCAGTATTTT. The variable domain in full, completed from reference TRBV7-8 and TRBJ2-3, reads GAGVSQSPRYKVAKRGQDVALRCDPISGHVSLFWYQQALGQGPEFLTYFQNEAQLDKSGLPSDRFFAERPEGSVSTLKIQRTQQEDSAVYLCASSSSGTWDTDTQYFGPGTRLTVL.

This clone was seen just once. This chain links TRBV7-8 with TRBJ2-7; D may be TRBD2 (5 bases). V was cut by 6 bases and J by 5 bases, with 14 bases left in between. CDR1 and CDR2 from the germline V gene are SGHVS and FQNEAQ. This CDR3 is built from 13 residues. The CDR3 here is CASSPERPHEQYF. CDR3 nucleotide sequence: TGTGCCAGCAGTCCCGAGCGGCCCCACGAGCAGTACTTC.

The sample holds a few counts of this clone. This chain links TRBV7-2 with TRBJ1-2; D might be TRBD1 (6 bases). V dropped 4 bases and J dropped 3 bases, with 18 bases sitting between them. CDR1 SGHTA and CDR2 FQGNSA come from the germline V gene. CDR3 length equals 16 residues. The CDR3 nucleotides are TGTGCCAGCAGCTCTACTGGGGCAGGGGCCGACTATGGCTACACCTTC. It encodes CASSSTGAGADYGYTF. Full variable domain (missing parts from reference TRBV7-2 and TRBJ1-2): GAGVSQSPSNKVTEKGKDVELRCDPISGHTALYWYRQSLGQGLEFLIYFQGNSAPDKSGLPSDRFSAERTGGSVSTLTIQRTQQEDSAVYLCASSSTGAGADYGYTFGSGTRLTVV.

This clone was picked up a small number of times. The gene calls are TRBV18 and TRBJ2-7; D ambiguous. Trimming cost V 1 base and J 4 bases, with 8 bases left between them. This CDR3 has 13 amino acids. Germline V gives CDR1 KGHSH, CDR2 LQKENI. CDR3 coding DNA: TGTGCCAGCTCACCACAGGACCCTTACGAGCAGTACTTC. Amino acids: CASSPQDPYEQYF. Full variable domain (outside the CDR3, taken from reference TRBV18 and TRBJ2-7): NAGVMQNPRHLVRRRGQEARLRCSPMKGHSHVYWYRQLPEEGLKFMVYLQKENIIDESGMPKERFSAEFPKEGPSILRIQQVVRGDSAAYFCASSPQDPYEQYFGPGTRLTVT.

CDR3 residues: CASSLPGALGEKLFF. DNA of the CDR3: TGTGCCAGCAGCTTACCGGGGGCCCTTGGTGAAAAACTGTTTTTT. V gene TRBV5-5 combines with J gene TRBJ1-4; the D gene is possibly TRBD1 (6 bases). V was cut by 2 bases and J by 7 bases, with 15 bases left in between. The CDR3 has 15 residues. From germline, CDR1 is SGHKS and CDR2 YYEKEE (reference sequence).

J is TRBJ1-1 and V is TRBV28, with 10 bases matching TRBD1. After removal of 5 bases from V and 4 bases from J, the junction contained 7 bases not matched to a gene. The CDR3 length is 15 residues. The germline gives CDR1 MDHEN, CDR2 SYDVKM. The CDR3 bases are TGTGCCAGCAGTCCCCCGGGACAGGGGAGCACTGAAGCTTTCTTT. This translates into CASSPPGQGSTEAFF.

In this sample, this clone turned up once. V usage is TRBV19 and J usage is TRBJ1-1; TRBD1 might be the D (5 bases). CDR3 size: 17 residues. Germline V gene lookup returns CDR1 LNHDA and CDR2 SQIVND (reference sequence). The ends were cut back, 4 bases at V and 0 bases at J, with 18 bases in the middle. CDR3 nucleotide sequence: TGTGCCAGTAGTACTCGACAGCGACTCAGTCTGAACACTGAAGCTTTCTTT. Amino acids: CASSTRQRLSLNTEAFF.

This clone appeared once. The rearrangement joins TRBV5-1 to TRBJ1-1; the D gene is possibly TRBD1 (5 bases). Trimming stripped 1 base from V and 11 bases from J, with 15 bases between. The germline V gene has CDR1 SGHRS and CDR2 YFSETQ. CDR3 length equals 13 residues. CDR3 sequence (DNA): TGCGCCAGCAGCTTGAGGGGAGGGGACGAGGCTTTCTTT. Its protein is CASSLRGGDEAFF.

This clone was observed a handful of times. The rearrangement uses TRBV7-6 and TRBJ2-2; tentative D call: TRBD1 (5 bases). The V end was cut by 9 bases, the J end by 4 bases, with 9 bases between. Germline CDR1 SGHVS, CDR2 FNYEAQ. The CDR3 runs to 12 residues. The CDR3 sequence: CASNQGTGELFF. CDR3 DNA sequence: TGTGCCAGTAACCAGGGCACCGGGGAGCTGTTTTTT.

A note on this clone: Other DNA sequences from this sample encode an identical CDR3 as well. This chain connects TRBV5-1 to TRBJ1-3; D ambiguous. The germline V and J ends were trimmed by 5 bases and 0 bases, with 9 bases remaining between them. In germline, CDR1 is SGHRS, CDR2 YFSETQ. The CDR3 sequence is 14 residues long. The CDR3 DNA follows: TGCGCCAGCAGTTTTTCTAGCTCTGGAAACACCATATATTTT. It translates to CASSFSSSGNTIYF.

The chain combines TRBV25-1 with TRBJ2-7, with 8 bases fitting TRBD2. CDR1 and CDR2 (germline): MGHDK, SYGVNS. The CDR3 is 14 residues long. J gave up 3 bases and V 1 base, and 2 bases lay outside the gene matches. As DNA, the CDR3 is TGTGCCAGCAGTGAATCGAGCGGGAGCTACGAGCAGTACTTC. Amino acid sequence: CASSESSGSYEQYF.

The chain's CDR3 is CASSLDSVSSYEQYF. CDR3 nucleotides: TGTGCCAGCAGCTTAGATTCGGTTAGCTCCTACGAGCAGTACTTC. The genes are TRBV7-9 and TRBJ2-7; D unresolved. Germline CDR1 and CDR2: SEHNR and FQNEAQ (reference sequence). Trimming took off 1 base at V and 0 bases at J, with 10 bases between the two ends. This CDR3 region has 15 residues. Supplemented by reference TRBV7-9 and TRBJ2-7, the full variable domain reads DTGVSQNPRHKITKRGQNVTFRCDPISEHNRLYWYRQTLGQGPEFLTYFQNEAQLEKSRLLSDRFSAERPKGSFSTLEIQRTEQGDSAMYLCASSLDSVSSYEQYFGPGTRLTVT.

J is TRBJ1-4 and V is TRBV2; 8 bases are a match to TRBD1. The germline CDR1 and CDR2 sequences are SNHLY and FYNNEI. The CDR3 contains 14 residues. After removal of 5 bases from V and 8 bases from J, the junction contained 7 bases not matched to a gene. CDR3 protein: CASSLRTGIEKLFF. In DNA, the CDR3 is TGTGCCAGCAGTCTACGGACAGGGATCGAAAAACTGTTTTTT.

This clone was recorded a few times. Here the CDR3 reads CASSERTGSLRPGELFF. DNA for the CDR3: TGTGCCAGCAGTGAAAGAACAGGTTCCCTAAGGCCCGGGGAGCTGTTTTTT. V usage is TRBV6-1 and J usage is TRBJ2-2; D might be TRBD1 (5 bases). CDR1 is MNHNS and CDR2 is SASEGT in the germline V gene. The CDR3 runs to 17 residues. The ends were cut back, 2 bases at V and 6 bases at J, with 19 bases in the middle.

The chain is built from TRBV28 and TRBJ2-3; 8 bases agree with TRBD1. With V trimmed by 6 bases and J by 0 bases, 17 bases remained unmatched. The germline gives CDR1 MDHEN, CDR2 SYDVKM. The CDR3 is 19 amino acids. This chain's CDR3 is CASRTFRGRGSSSTDTQYF. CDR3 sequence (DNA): TGTGCCAGCAGGACCTTCAGGGGGCGAGGATCTTCTAGCACAGATACGCAGTATTTT.